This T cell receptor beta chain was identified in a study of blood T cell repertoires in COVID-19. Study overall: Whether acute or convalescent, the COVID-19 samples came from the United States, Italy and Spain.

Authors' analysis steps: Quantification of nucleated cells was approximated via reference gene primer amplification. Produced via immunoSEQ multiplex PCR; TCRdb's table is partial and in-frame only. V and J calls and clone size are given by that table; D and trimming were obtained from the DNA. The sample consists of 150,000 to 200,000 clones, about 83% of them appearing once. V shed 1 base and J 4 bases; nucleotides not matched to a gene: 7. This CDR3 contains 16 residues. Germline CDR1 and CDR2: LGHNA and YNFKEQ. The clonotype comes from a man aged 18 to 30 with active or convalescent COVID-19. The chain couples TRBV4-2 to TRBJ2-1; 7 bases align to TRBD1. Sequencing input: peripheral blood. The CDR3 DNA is TGTGCCAGCAGCCAAGCGGGACAGTCGCTTTACAATGAGCAGTTCTTC. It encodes CASSQAGQSLYNEQFF.